The rows below give T cell receptor beta chains drawn from one sample of a study of sequential checkpoint blockade in melanoma. Profiling relied on immunoSEQ multiplex PCR, and the TCRdb table lists in-frame clones only, not all of them. The sample lists several thousand clones, roughly 70% occurring once. The specimen comprised CD8+ T cells sorted from blood (inferred from file names), sampled from a patient given nivolumab and ipilimumab in sequence. The receptors originated from a human patient with melanoma. Some clones in this sample may be carry-over from other donors' samples. CDR3s include the opening cysteine and the closing phenylalanine or tryptophan. Each record gives: V gene, CDR3 length, D gene, clone size, J gene, CDR3 protein, CDR3 DNA. D genes are given only for firm matches. The size entry is marked missing in some rows and otherwise reads once, few, many or a size class.

V gene: TRBV13; CDR3 length: 15; D gene: .; clone size: .; J gene: TRBJ2-1; CDR3 protein: CASSRTVGSYNEQFF; CDR3 DNA: TGTGCCAGCAGCCGGACAGTGGGCTCCTACAATGAGCAGTTCTTC
V gene: TRBV11-3; CDR3 length: 14; D gene: TRBD2; clone size: .; J gene: TRBJ2-1; CDR3 protein: CASSPRLAGGVQFF; CDR3 DNA: TGTGCCAGCAGCCCTCGACTAGCGGGGGGCGTACAGTTCTTC
V gene: TRBV6-1; CDR3 length: 15; D gene: TRBD1; clone size: .; J gene: TRBJ2-7; CDR3 protein: CASSERRTGSYEQYF; CDR3 DNA: TGTGCCAGCAGTGAGAGGAGGACAGGGTCCTACGAGCAGTACTTC
V gene: TRBV25-1; CDR3 length: 15; D gene: TRBD1; clone size: .; J gene: TRBJ1-1; CDR3 protein: CASSETGGGTTEAFF; CDR3 DNA: TGTGCCAGCAGTGAGACAGGGGGAGGGACCACTGAAGCTTTCTTT
V gene: TRBV27; CDR3 length: 13; D gene: .; clone size: few; J gene: TRBJ1-1; CDR3 protein: CASSQRGVTEAFF; CDR3 DNA: TGTGCCAGCAGTCAACGAGGAGTCACTGAAGCTTTCTTT
V gene: TRBV30; CDR3 length: 16; D gene: .; clone size: once; J gene: TRBJ2-5; CDR3 protein: CAWSVYLAGAQETQYF; CDR3 DNA: TGTGCCTGGAGTGTATATCTGGCGGGGGCCCAAGAGACCCAGTACTTC
V gene: TRBV6-6; CDR3 length: 12; D gene: .; clone size: .; J gene: TRBJ1-4; CDR3 protein: CASSKGGEKLFF; CDR3 DNA: TGTGCCAGCAGTAAAGGGGGTGAAAAACTGTTTTTT
V gene: TRBV6-6; CDR3 length: 14; D gene: TRBD1; clone size: .; J gene: TRBJ1-2; CDR3 protein: CASSRGQGASGYTF; CDR3 DNA: TGTGCCAGCAGTCGGGGACAGGGTGCGTCCGGCTACACCTTC
V gene: TRBV28; CDR3 length: 16; D gene: TRBD1; clone size: .; J gene: TRBJ1-4; CDR3 protein: CASSSFYRGTNEKLFF; CDR3 DNA: TGTGCCAGCAGTTCCTTTTACAGGGGCACTAATGAAAAACTGTTTTTT
V gene: TRBV5-6; CDR3 length: 15; D gene: .; clone size: .; J gene: TRBJ2-7; CDR3 protein: CASSFGAGRPYEQYF; CDR3 DNA: TGTGCCAGCAGCTTTGGGGCAGGGCGCCCCTACGAGCAGTACTTC
V gene: TRBV9; CDR3 length: 13; D gene: .; clone size: .; J gene: TRBJ1-2; CDR3 protein: CASSVSGAHGYTF; CDR3 DNA: TGTGCCAGCAGCGTAAGTGGGGCCCATGGCTACACCTTC
V gene: TRBV29-1; CDR3 length: 12; D gene: .; clone size: .; J gene: TRBJ1-1; CDR3 protein: CSAGQLLGEAFF; CDR3 DNA: TGCAGCGCCGGACAGCTTTTAGGTGAAGCTTTCTTT
V gene: TRBV7-9; CDR3 length: 14; D gene: .; clone size: .; J gene: TRBJ1-2; CDR3 protein: CASSLGQDPYGYTF; CDR3 DNA: TGTGCCAGCAGCTTAGGACAGGATCCCTATGGCTACACCTTC
V gene: TRBV7-8; CDR3 length: 16; D gene: .; clone size: .; J gene: TRBJ1-6; CDR3 protein: CASSLGGRGSNSPLHF; CDR3 DNA: TGTGCCAGCAGCTTAGGAGGCAGGGGTTCGAATTCACCCCTCCACTTT